This paragraph reports one TCR beta chain. This specimen comes from a study of technical replicates of blood from a handful of donors. The CDR3 has 15 residues. With 2 bases clipped from V and 4 bases from J, the junction kept 5 bases outside the gene matches. Germline V lookup: CDR1 MNHNS, CDR2 SASEGT. This table comes from immunoSEQ multiplex PCR, and its TCRdb copy is limited to in-frame clones, with some not included. The profile shows about 89,000 clones, roughly 94% of them singletons. The chain employs TRBV6-1 and TRBJ2-1; 7 bases map to TRBD2. This receptor was identified in a human donor in good health. Sequenced material: T cells isolated from PBMCs. For the CDR3, the DNA is TGTGCCAGCAGTGAACTAGCGGCGACTTACAATGAGCAGTTCTTC. Translating gives CASSELAATYNEQFF.